Detailed here is one TCR beta chain. There is no known antigen for this receptor. Per-base quality was not reported, and no clone a single base away is much larger than it. This sample was taken from a study of blood T cell repertoires in COVID-19 (dated by TCRdb to the early 2020s). For the study in its entirety: Samples covering the acute and convalescent phases of COVID-19 were provided by collaborators in the United States, Italy and Spain. The prospective study material was composed of cDNA or gDNA derived from T cells, B-cell-depleted T cells, or PBMCs. The dataset comprised deeply sampled blood TCRbeta repertoires from subjects exposed to, actively infected with, or recovered from COVID-19. The repertoires were made available in a free public database intended to serve as a resource for research on the immune response to SARS-CoV-2. Samples came from the ongoing ImmuneRACE study (first 160 participants) plus 1,254 subjects from 6 global collaborators. Nearly every sample came with metadata listing a de-identified subject ID, COVID-19 status, age in years and sex. HLA class I and class II types, where available, came from metadata supplied by the sample provider rather than from assay-based typing.

The immunoSEQ Assay, a bias-controlled multiplex PCR, was used to amplify TCRbeta CDR3 regions from genomic DNA. For the original study's pipeline: The number of nucleated cells in each sample was estimated from the amplification of reference gene primers within the assay. To quantify the absolute abundance of each unique TCRbeta CDR3 rearrangement, sequence reads were collapsed and filtered. For each sample, productive Simpson clonality was calculated as the square root of Simpson's diversity index over productive rearrangements. Drawn from immuneACCESS, this table holds only the in-frame rearrangements with V and J called that TCRdb kept. Clones are partly lost; checked studies trace under half to an unresolved V gene and leave the rest unexplained. The D gene and trimming were derived from the DNA, and the V and J assignments and clone size from that table. Here the sample has more than 450,000 clones; 87% occur a single time. The ten largest clones take up 0.7% of the sample.

Enrolling through a virtual design, the prospective study's participants ranged in age from roughly 18 to 95 years and lived across 24 United States geographic areas. In the prospective study, participants were assigned to cohorts based on the clinical history participants reported in a screening survey and a study questionnaire. For ImmuneRACE Cohort 3, a participant was defined as recovered based on two consecutive negative NP/OP PCR tests, clearance by a healthcare professional, or resolution of symptoms. In the prospective study, mobile phlebotomists collected whole blood, serum and a nasopharyngeal or oropharyngeal swab from each participant. Additional blood draws and questionnaires over an approximately two-month period could optionally be provided by prospective study participants. Before DNA extraction, prospective study blood samples were shipped either frozen or at room temperature.

General findings and caveats noted by the study authors: The amount of clinical and demographic metadata varied by source and participant and was provided uncurated.

A distance of 9 bases separates the germline ends of V and J, which lose 5 bases and 0 bases respectively. The CDR3, from cysteine to phenylalanine, totals 14 residues. Only CDR3 DNA is held: 42 bases, read in frame from base 1. The germline V gene (reference sequence) provides CDR1 MNHEY and CDR2 SMNVEV. Sequencing used PBMCs or T cells enriched from blood (not recorded which). In this chain, TRBV27 is recombined with TRBJ2-3; a weak D assignment points to TRBD1 (5 bases agree). The clonotype originates from a woman aged 18 to 35 who had recovered from COVID-19. In nucleotides, the sequence is TGTGCCAGCAGTCTCTGGACAAGCACAGATACGCAGTATTTT. It specifies CASSLWTSTDTQYF.